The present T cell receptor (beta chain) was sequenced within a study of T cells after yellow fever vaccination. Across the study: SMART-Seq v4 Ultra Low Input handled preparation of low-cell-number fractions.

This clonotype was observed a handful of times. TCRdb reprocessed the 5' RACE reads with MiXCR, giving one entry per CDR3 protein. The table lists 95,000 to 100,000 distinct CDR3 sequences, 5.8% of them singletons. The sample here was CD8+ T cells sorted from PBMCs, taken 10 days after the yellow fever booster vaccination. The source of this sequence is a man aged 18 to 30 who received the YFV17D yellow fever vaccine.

The CDR3 coding sequence is TGCGCCAGCAGCCAAGATGGGTGGGGAGTTACTAACTATGGCTACACCTTC. Translated, it gives CASSQDGWGVTNYGYTF. The V call is TRBV4-1, the J call TRBJ1-2; D is uncertain. CDR1 is MGHRA and CDR2 is YSYEKL in the germline V gene. Between the trimmed V and J ends, which lost 0 bases and 0 bases, there was a span of 14 bases. This CDR3 is 17 amino acids long.